The clone carrying this T cell receptor (beta chain) was counted a single time. Original analysis: Scientists estimated how many nucleated cells there were by amplifying reference gene primers. Data came from immunoSEQ multiplex PCR; TCRdb stores just in-frame clones and leaves some out. V, J and clone size are taken as reported in that table, and D and trimming were inferred from the DNA itself. The sample lists 100,000 to 150,000 clones; around 87% were seen once. The data belong to a study of blood T cell repertoires in COVID-19. Study summary: Collection of acute and convalescent COVID-19 samples took place in the United States, Italy and Spain. From T cells, B-cell-depleted T cells, or PBMCs came the material, which was cDNA or gDNA.

Germline-derived CDR1 and CDR2 are SGHVS and FNYEAQ. V lost 5 bases to trimming and J lost 7 bases; unmatched junction nucleotides: 15. The CDR3 loop spans 17 amino acids. The sample was peripheral blood. The chain carries TRBV7-6 and TRBJ2-1; 9 nucleotides align to TRBD2. This clonotype was sampled from a woman aged 55-69 years with acute or convalescent COVID-19. CDR3 sequence: CASSPPSASGVGNEQFF. The CDR3 nucleotides are TGTGCCAGCAGCCCTCCGTCGGCTAGCGGGGTGGGGAATGAGCAGTTCTTC.